The TCR beta chain described here comes from a study of T-cell memory formation after mild COVID-19. Study-wide results and limits: The finding that pre-infection memory included some responding clones suggested that cross-reactive memory joined.

Using constant-segment primers, 5'RACE produced TCR alpha and TCR beta cDNA libraries carrying sample barcodes and UMIs. TCRdb reprocessed the 5' RACE reads via MiXCR and lists one record per CDR3 protein. The data hold roughly 100,000 distinct CDR3 sequences, with approximately 16% observed a single time. Between the trimmed V and J ends, which lost 5 bases and 0 bases, there was a span of 14 bases. Germline V gene data show CDR1 as SEHNR and CDR2 as FQNEAQ (reference sequence). CDR3 length equals 16 residues. This clonotype was seen repeatedly, ten times or more. The antigen remains unidentified. The sequence was collected from a man aged 18 to 30 who had mild COVID-19 (a few samples of this study predate the infection). Cell type and time point are not known. The specimen sequenced was PBMCs or a T cell subset sorted from them (not recorded which). This chain links TRBV7-9 with TRBJ1-3; D unclear. The CDR3 nucleotides are TGTGCCAGCAGCCCCGTTGGACTGATCTCTGGAAACACCATATATTTT. Encoded protein: CASSPVGLISGNTIYF.